The clone carrying this T cell receptor beta chain was found many times. Its antigen is still unknown. The record originates from a study of Ad26.COV2.S vaccination and SARS-CoV-2 variants. At the level of the study: Intramuscular Ad26.COV2.S doses were given once or twice, 56 days apart.

The CDR3 is 14 amino acids. CDR1 and CDR2 from the germline V gene are GTSNPN and SVGIG (reference sequence). J was trimmed by 6 bases and V by 2 bases; bases with no gene match: 9. Measured with immunoSEQ multiplex PCR; TCRdb has only the in-frame clones, and not every one. The table records more than 300,000 clones, 85% of them present only once. Stated treatment: some 20 received Ad26.COV2.S at low or high dose, single or two shots; 5 received placebo; per-sample allocation not given. Sampling occurred on day 63 after the first vaccine or placebo injection. General study points: Vaccine and placebo recipients had comparable breadth of non-spike TCRs. The study found higher spike-specific TCR breadth in vaccine than placebo recipients.

The chain carries TRBV30 and TRBJ2-7; 8 positions match TRBD1. The receptor comes from a person between 18 and 65 years old who received the Ad26.COV2.S COVID-19 vaccine or a placebo. The specimen comprised peripheral blood, sampled in a trial of Ad26.COV2.S vaccine versus placebo. The CDR3, as DNA: TGTGCCTGGAGTATTACAGGGGGTTTTTCCGAGCAGTACTTC. It encodes CAWSITGGFSEQYF.